The 25 T cell receptor beta chains given below trace back to one sample, sequenced in a study of blood T cell repertoires in COVID-19. The data were produced by immunoSEQ multiplex PCR, yet TCRdb's version contains in-frame clones alone and is incomplete. The table records almost 200,000 clones, around 85% of them present only once. Sample: peripheral blood. The source of these receptors is a woman aged 70 to 79 with acute or convalescent COVID-19.

The chain couples TRBV10-3 to TRBJ2-1, with 7 bases aligning to TRBD2. The length of the CDR3 is 13 residues. Germline CDR1 and CDR2: ENHRY and SYGVKD. With V trimmed by 6 bases and J by 4 bases, 3 bases remained unmatched. As DNA, the CDR3 is TGTGCCATCAGCGGTAGCGGGTACAATGAGCAGTTCTTC. Translated: CAISGSGYNEQFF.

The genes are TRBV6-6 and TRBJ2-7; 10 nucleotides line up with TRBD1. CDR1 MNHNY and CDR2 SVGAGI come from the germline V gene (reference sequence). The CDR3 contains 15 residues. The V gene end was trimmed by 5 bases and the J gene end by 1 base; junction bases not matched to a gene: 5. As DNA, the CDR3 is TGTGCCAGCAGTGCCCGGGACAGGGGATCCTACGAGCAGTACTTC. The encoded protein is CASSARDRGSYEQYF.

The chain is built from TRBV5-8 and TRBJ2-1; 9 nucleotides agree with TRBD1. Germline V gene lookup returns CDR1 SGHTS and CDR2 YDEGEE. The CDR3 has 16 amino acids. Losses at the gene ends were 4 bases for V and 2 bases for J; bases not matched to a gene: 7. The CDR3 region is CASSPGQGTTYNEQFF. In DNA form, the CDR3 reads TGTGCCAGCAGCCCGGGACAGGGTACGACCTACAATGAGCAGTTCTTC.

The chain employs TRBV28 and TRBJ2-7, with a tentative D call TRBD1 (5 bases). Trimming cost V 6 bases and J 3 bases, with 24 bases left between them. The CDR3 consists of 17 residues. In germline, CDR1 is MDHEN, CDR2 SYDVKM. The CDR3 DNA sequence: TGTGCCAGCAGCCCTTTACCACTTACAGACAGAGACTACGAGCAGTACTTC. The encoded protein is CASSPLPLTDRDYEQYF.

This clone was counted between two and nine times. The genes are TRBV27 and TRBJ1-2, with D unclear. Trimming took off 1 base at V and 8 bases at J, with 11 bases between the two ends. Per germline, CDR1 MNHEY and CDR2 SMNVEV (reference sequence). This CDR3 is built from 13 residues. CDR3 loop: CASSLWGGRGYTF. CDR3 sequence (DNA): TGTGCCAGCAGTTTATGGGGAGGGAGGGGCTACACCTTC.

This clone appeared a single time. This rearrangement joins TRBV7-9 to TRBJ2-3, with D uncertain. V dropped 1 base and J dropped 4 bases, with 9 bases sitting between them. This CDR3 is built from 14 residues. Per germline, CDR1 SEHNR and CDR2 FQNEAQ (reference sequence). In nucleotides, the CDR3 is TGTGCCAGCAGCTTAGTCCCTGGCCCAGATACGCAGTATTTT. This sequence encodes CASSLVPGPDTQYF. The full variable domain, in which reference TRBV7-9 and TRBJ2-3 provide the parts outside the CDR3, is DTGVSQNPRHKITKRGQNVTFRCDPISEHNRLYWYRQTLGQGPEFLTYFQNEAQLEKSRLLSDRFSAERPKGSFSTLEIQRTEQGDSAMYLCASSLVPGPDTQYFGPGTRLTVL.

V gene TRBV5-8 combines with J gene TRBJ1-5, with a possible D match to TRBD1 (5 bases). Trimming cost V 4 bases and J 6 bases, with 20 bases left between them. The CDR3 extends over 16 amino acids. Looked up from germline, CDR1 is SGHTS and CDR2 is YDEGEE. This CDR3 is CASSLTLGREVQPQHF. CDR3 sequence (DNA): TGTGCCAGCAGCCTAACCTTGGGCAGGGAAGTTCAGCCCCAGCATTTT. Based on the CDR3 plus reference TRBV5-8 and TRBJ1-5, the full variable domain is EAGVTQSPTHLIKTRGQQATLRCSPISGHTSVYWYQQALGLGLQFLLWYDEGEERNRGNFPPRFSGRQFPNYSSELNVNALELEDSALYLCASSLTLGREVQPQHFGDGTRLSIL.

Concerning this clone itself: Other DNA sequences within the sample encode an identical CDR3. The chain recombines TRBV5-4 with TRBJ1-1; 9 bases agree with TRBD1. The germline CDR1 and CDR2 sequences are SGHNT and YYREEE (reference sequence). Trimming took 0 bases from V and 6 from J; bases not matched to a gene: 3. CDR3 length: 14 amino acids. CDR3 nucleotide sequence: TGTGCCAGCAGCTTGGACAGGGGGCTGTCTGAAGCTTTCTTT. Its protein is CASSLDRGLSEAFF.

The CDR3 coding sequence is TGCAGCGTCATGCAGGGGCGCAATGAGCAGTTCTTC. This translates into CSVMQGRNEQFF. The rearrangement uses TRBV29-1 and TRBJ2-1; D perhaps matches TRBD1 (6 bases). The germline V and J ends were trimmed by 6 bases and 6 bases, with 12 bases remaining between them. The CDR3 contains 12 residues. The V gene's germline CDR1 is SQVTM and CDR2 ANQGSEA.

This chain connects TRBV5-4 to TRBJ2-7; 8 bases fit TRBD1. CDR1 is SGHNT and CDR2 is YYREEE in the germline V gene (reference sequence). The CDR3 loop spans 15 amino acids. Trimming took 4 bases from V and 5 from J; bases not matched to a gene: 11. The CDR3, as DNA: TGTGCCAGCAGCCCAAAGACAGGGGAAACGAACGAGCAGTACTTC. Translated, it gives CASSPKTGETNEQYF.

This chain joins TRBV7-9 and TRBJ1-6; D unclear. The V end lost 7 bases, the J end lost 8 bases, and 9 bases lay between the germline ends. The CDR3 length is 12 residues. Looked up from germline, CDR1 is SEHNR and CDR2 is FQNEAQ (reference sequence). The CDR3 loop reads CASTRDDSPLHF. CDR3 sequence (DNA): TGTGCCAGCACCCGGGATGATTCACCCCTCCACTTT. The full variable domain, its missing parts supplied by reference TRBV7-9 and TRBJ1-6, is DTGVSQNPRHKITKRGQNVTFRCDPISEHNRLYWYRQTLGQGPEFLTYFQNEAQLEKSRLLSDRFSAERPKGSFSTLEIQRTEQGDSAMYLCASTRDDSPLHFGNGTRLTVT.

V is TRBV5-1 and J is TRBJ1-5, with a weak D call TRBD1 (5 bases). Trimming left V 0 bases short and J 4 bases short, with 11 bases between. Per germline, CDR1 SGHRS and CDR2 YFSETQ. The CDR3 extends over 15 amino acids. The DNA of the CDR3 is TGCGCCAGCAGCTTGGAGGGACTGATTAATCAGCCCCAGCATTTT. It yields the protein CASSLEGLINQPQHF.

The chain couples TRBV28 to TRBJ2-5, with no clear D. The CDR3 is made up of 15 amino acids. The V end was cut by 3 bases, the J end by 5 bases, with 16 bases between. Germline CDR1 reads MDHEN; CDR2 reads SYDVKM. CDR3 in amino acids: CASSLWAGGLETQYF. The DNA for the CDR3 is TGTGCCAGCAGTTTGTGGGCAGGTGGTCTGGAGACCCAGTACTTC.

V and J are TRBV24-1 and TRBJ1-3; D might be TRBD1 (6 bases). The CDR3 has 15 amino acids. Germline CDR1 reads KGHDR; CDR2 reads SFDVKD. Deletions cut 8 bases from V and 7 bases from J, with 20 bases between. The CDR3 sequence: CATKAGGGSSNTIYF. CDR3 coding DNA: TGTGCCACCAAGGCGGGGGGGGGCTCGAGTAACACCATATATTTT.

As concerns this clone: It is unclear where the CDR3 begins or ends on the DNA, so no DNA is shown, and the CDR3 is as TCRdb lists it. The rearrangement joins TRBV6-5 to TRBJ2-7; TRBD1, the table's D call, lacks a check against the DNA. Germline V lookup: CDR1 MNHEY, CDR2 SVGAGI. Counting both end residues, the CDR3 totals 15 amino acids. CDR3 region: CASSSVRGQGYEQYF.

The sample holds one count of this clone. This chain links TRBV19 with TRBJ2-5; D perhaps matches TRBD1 (6 bases). V lost 5 bases and J 5 bases, leaving 24 bases between the germline ends. CDR3 length equals 17 residues. Germline V gene lookup returns CDR1 LNHDA and CDR2 SQIVND (reference sequence). CDR3 nucleotides: TGTGCCAGTAGTTCCCCTCGACAGGCCGGTTCTCGGGAGACCCAGTACTTC. It yields the protein CASSSPRQAGSRETQYF.

This chain connects TRBV6-5 to TRBJ1-1; a weak D match, TRBD1 (6 bases). The CDR3 is 14 amino acids. Per the germline V gene, CDR1 is MNHEY and CDR2 is SVGAGI. V was trimmed by 5 bases and J by 0 bases, leaving 10 bases between them. This CDR3 is CASSTGTVNTEAFF. The CDR3 DNA is TGTGCCAGCAGTACAGGGACGGTGAACACTGAAGCTTTCTTT.

V usage is TRBV5-4 and J usage is TRBJ2-2; D possibly corresponds to TRBD2 (5 bases). The CDR3 is 16 amino acids. CDR1 and CDR2 from the germline V gene are SGHNT and YYREEE (reference sequence). V was shortened by 3 bases and J by 3 bases, with 15 bases between the two germline ends. The CDR3 coding sequence is TGTGCCAGCAGCTCCCCCTCTGGGGAGTACACCGGGGAGCTGTTTTTT. This gives the protein CASSSPSGEYTGELFF. The variable domain in full, with the rest retrieved from reference TRBV5-4 and TRBJ2-2, is ETGVTQSPTHLIKTRGQQVTLRCSSQSGHNTVSWYQQALGQGPQFIFQYYREEENGRGNFPPRFSGLQFPNYSSELNVNALELDDSALYLCASSSPSGEYTGELFFGEGSRLTVL.

The sample holds a few counts of this clone. This chain uses TRBV3-1 (or the pseudogene TRBV3-2) with TRBJ2-2; a possible D gene is TRBD2 (5 bases). In germline, CDR1 is LGHDT, CDR2 YNNKEL (reference sequence). The CDR3 extends over 12 amino acids. V lost 8 bases, J lost 6 bases, and 10 bases lay in between. This CDR3 reads CASRERAGELFF. The CDR3, as DNA: TGTGCCAGCCGAGAGAGGGCCGGGGAGCTGTTTTTT.

The chain joins TRBV5-5 to TRBJ1-5, with a weak D call TRBD1 (6 bases). Germline assignment: CDR1 SGHKS and CDR2 YYEKEE (reference sequence). CDR3 size: 15 residues. The V end was cut by 5 bases, the J end by 0 bases, with 12 bases between. CDR3 nucleotide sequence: TGTGCCAGCAGTGGGGGCCTATATAGCAATCAGCCCCAGCATTTT. Its translation: CASSGGLYSNQPQHF.

This clone was seen only a few times. The chain carries TRBV5-8 and TRBJ1-3; D unresolved. Germline CDR1 SGHTS, CDR2 YDEGEE. V lost 5 bases and J 5 bases, leaving 14 bases between the germline ends. CDR3 size: 14 residues. The CDR3 spells CASRAGGSRNTIYF. CDR3 nucleotide sequence: TGTGCCAGCAGGGCCGGAGGATCTAGAAACACCATATATTTT. Combining the CDR3 with reference TRBV5-8 and TRBJ1-3 gives the whole variable domain EAGVTQSPTHLIKTRGQQATLRCSPISGHTSVYWYQQALGLGLQFLLWYDEGEERNRGNFPPRFSGRQFPNYSSELNVNALELEDSALYLCASRAGGSRNTIYFGEGSWLTVV.

The table lists this clone with a count of one. The chain couples TRBV5-4 to TRBJ1-2; 7 positions match TRBD1. V lost 3 bases, J lost 6 bases, and 5 bases stayed unmatched. CDR3 length: 13 residues. Germline-derived CDR1 and CDR2 are SGHNT and YYREEE (reference sequence). CDR3 amino acids: CASSSDRADGYTF. The DNA of the CDR3 is TGTGCCAGCAGCTCTGACAGGGCCGATGGCTACACCTTC. Looking up the rest from reference TRBV5-4 and TRBJ1-2 gives the full variable domain: ETGVTQSPTHLIKTRGQQVTLRCSSQSGHNTVSWYQQALGQGPQFIFQYYREEENGRGNFPPRFSGLQFPNYSSELNVNALELDDSALYLCASSSDRADGYTFGSGTRLTVV.

The chain uses TRBV3-1 (or the pseudogene TRBV3-2) and TRBJ1-1; D remains ambiguous. The CDR3 contains 11 residues. Germline V lookup: CDR1 LGHDT, CDR2 YNNKEL (reference sequence). Trimming shortened V by 4 bases and J by 11 bases, and 11 bases separated the two germline ends. CDR3 in amino acids: CASSLQGGAFF. The CDR3 DNA is TGTGCCAGCAGCCTTCAAGGAGGGGCTTTCTTT.

This CDR3 reads CASSSLGVGYGYTF. The CDR3 DNA is TGTGCCAGCAGCTCGCTAGGGGTCGGATATGGCTACACCTTC. The V and J genes are TRBV7-2 and TRBJ1-2; the D gene is possibly TRBD1 (5 bases). CDR3 size: 14 residues. Germline CDR1 is SGHTA and CDR2 is FQGNSA. With 4 bases removed from V and 5 bases from J, the gap between germline ends came to 14 bases.

This clone has just one count. This chain connects TRBV18 to TRBJ1-6; 7 positions agree with TRBD1. The length of the CDR3 is 16 residues. CDR1 and CDR2 (germline): KGHSH, LQKENI. J was trimmed by 10 bases and V by 0 bases; bases with no gene match: 9. In nucleotides, the CDR3 is TGTGCCAGCTCACCACCGTCGAGACAGGGTGGCTCACCCCTCCACTTT. This gives the protein CASSPPSRQGGSPLHF.